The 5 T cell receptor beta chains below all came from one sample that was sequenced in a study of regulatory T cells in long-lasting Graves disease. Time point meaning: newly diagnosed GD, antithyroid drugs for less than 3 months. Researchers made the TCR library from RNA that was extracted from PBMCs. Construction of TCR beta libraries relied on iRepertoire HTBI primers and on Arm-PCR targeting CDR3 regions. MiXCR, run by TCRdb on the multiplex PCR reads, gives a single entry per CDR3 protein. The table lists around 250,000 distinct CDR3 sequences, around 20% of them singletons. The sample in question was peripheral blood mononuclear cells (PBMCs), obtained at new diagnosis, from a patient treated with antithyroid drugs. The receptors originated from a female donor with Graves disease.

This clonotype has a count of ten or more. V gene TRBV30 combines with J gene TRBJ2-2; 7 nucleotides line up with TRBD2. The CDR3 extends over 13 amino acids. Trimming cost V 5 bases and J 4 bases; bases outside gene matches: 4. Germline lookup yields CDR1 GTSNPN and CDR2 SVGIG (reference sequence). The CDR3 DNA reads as TGTGCCTGGGCCGCGGGGGTCACCGGGGAGCTGTTTTTT. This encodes CAWAAGVTGELFF.

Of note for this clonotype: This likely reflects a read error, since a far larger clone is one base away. CDR3 bases: TGTGCCAGCAGCTTGAAACAGGGGGCCCTTGGCTGCACCTTC. It encodes CASSLKQGALGCTF. The chain carries TRBV18 and TRBJ1-2; 9 bases match TRBD1. In germline, CDR1 is KGHSH, CDR2 LQKENI. The CDR3 consists of 14 residues. The full variable domain, with the rest looked up from reference TRBV18 and TRBJ1-2, is NAGVMQNPRHLVRRRGQEARLRCSPMKGHSHVYWYRQLPEEGLKFMVYLQKENIIDESGMPKERFSAEFPKEGPSILRIQQVVRGDSAAYFCASSLKQGALGCTFGSGTRLTVV.

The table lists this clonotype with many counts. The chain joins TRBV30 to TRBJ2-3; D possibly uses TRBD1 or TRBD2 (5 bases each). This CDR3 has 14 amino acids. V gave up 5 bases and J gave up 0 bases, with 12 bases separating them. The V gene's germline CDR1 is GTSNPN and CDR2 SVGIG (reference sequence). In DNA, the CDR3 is TGTGCCTGGGGGCCCGGGGCGAGCACAGATACGCAGTATTTT. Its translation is CAWGPGASTDTQYF.

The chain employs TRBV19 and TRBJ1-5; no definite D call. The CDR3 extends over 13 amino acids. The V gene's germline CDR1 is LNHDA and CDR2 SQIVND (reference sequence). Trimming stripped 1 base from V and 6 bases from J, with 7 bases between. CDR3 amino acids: CASSIGGLQPQHF. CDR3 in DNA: TGTGCCAGTAGTATAGGTGGGCTTCAGCCCCAGCATTTT.

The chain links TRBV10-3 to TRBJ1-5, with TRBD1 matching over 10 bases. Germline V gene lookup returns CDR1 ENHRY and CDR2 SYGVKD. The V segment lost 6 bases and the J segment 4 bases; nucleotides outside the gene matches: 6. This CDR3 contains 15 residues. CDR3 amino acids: CAISSGQGENQPQHF. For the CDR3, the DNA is TGTGCCATCAGCTCCGGACAGGGGGAGAATCAGCCCCAGCATTTT.